This is a list of T cell receptor beta chains from one sample in a study of shared clonotypes between healthy human individuals. Measured with immunoSEQ multiplex PCR; TCRdb has only the in-frame clones, and not every one. The repertoire holds some 1 million clones, roughly 80% seen once, with 1.4% to 1.5% in the top ten. Material: memory CD4+ T cells sorted from blood. All receptors come from a man aged 18-30 years in good health. The CDR3 runs from the conserved cysteine through the conserved F or W. The D gene is left open where the match is weak. Part of the rows lack a size; the others show once, few, many or a class for expanded clones.

>TRBJ1-1|TRBV21-1|.|.
CASSKQIPVNTEAFF
TGTGCCAGCAGCAAACAAATTCCAGTGAACACTGAAGCTTTCTTT
>TRBJ1-5|TRBV25-1|once|.
CASSVGGNQPQHF
TGTGCCAGCAGTGTAGGAGGGAATCAGCCCCAGCATTTT
>TRBJ2-7|TRBV7-2|.|.
CASSLERLPSYEQYF
TGTGCCAGCAGCTTAGAAAGGCTACCTTCATACGAGCAGTACTTC
>TRBJ2-1|TRBV19|.|TRBD1
CASSYLDRGDEQFF
TGTGCCAGTTCGTACTTGGACAGGGGCGATGAGCAGTTCTTC
>TRBJ2-6|TRBV11-3|once|.
CASSTSQSRQSRANVLTF
TGTGCCAGCAGCACCAGCCAATCTCGACAAAGTCGGGCCAACGTCCTGACTTTC
>TRBJ1-2|TRBV19|.|.
CASSILGVAPPKRGAPHYGYTF
TGTGCCAGTAGTATTCTTGGGGTGGCGCCCCCGAAGCGTGGAGCCCCGCACTATGGCTACACCTTC
>TRBJ2-5|TRBV5-1|.|TRBD2
CASSLLWLAGETQYF
TGCGCCAGCAGCCTGCTCTGGCTAGCGGGAGAGACCCAGTACTTC
>TRBJ1-4|TRBV7-9|.|TRBD1
CASSFSRDGSKDRGNF
TGTGCCAGCAGCTTCTCAAGGGACGGCTCTAAGGACAGGGGAAATTTT
>TRBJ2-1|TRBV2|.|.
CASSEEGEQFF
TGTGCCAGCAGTGAAGAGGGTGAGCAGTTCTTC
>TRBJ1-5|TRBV10-3|.|.
CAISERGGPQPQHF
TGTGCCATCAGTGAGAGGGGGGGGCCTCAGCCCCAGCATTTT
>TRBJ2-2|TRBV10-3|.|.
CAISESGRESGELFF
TGTGCCATCAGTGAGTCGGGCAGGGAGTCCGGGGAGCTGTTTTTT
>TRBJ2-3|TRBV9|.|.
CASSGRGEGRTDTQYF
TGTGCCAGCAGCGGCAGGGGGGAGGGCCGCACAGATACGCAGTATTTT
>TRBJ2-7|TRBV7-9|few|.
CASSPQGSSYEQYF
TGTGCCAGCAGCCCGCAGGGGAGCTCCTACGAGCAGTACTTC
>TRBJ2-2|TRBV15|once|TRBD1
CATSRGGQSTGELFF
TGTGCCACCAGCAGAGGGGGACAGAGCACCGGGGAGCTGTTTTTT
>TRBJ1-2|TRBV6-5|few|.
CASSYDRIYGYTF
TGTGCCAGCAGTTATGACAGAATCTATGGCTACACCTTC
>TRBJ1-2|TRBV30|.|.
CALSEGVDYGYTF
TGTGCCCTAAGTGAAGGGGTCGACTATGGCTACACCTTC
>TRBJ2-7|TRBV7-2|few|TRBD2
CAEAGASSYEQYF
TGTGCCGAGGCGGGAGCTTCCTCCTACGAGCAGTACTTC
>TRBJ1-1|TRBV7-8|few|TRBD1
CASSQGQGAEAFF
TGTGCCAGCAGCCAGGGACAGGGCGCTGAAGCTTTCTTT
>TRBJ2-5|TRBV5-1|.|.
CASSWRAGGQETQYF
TGCGCCAGCAGCTGGAGGGCGGGTGGCCAAGAGACCCAGTACTTC
>TRBJ2-2|TRBV14|.|TRBD1
CASSQDAGQGDLGELFF
TGTGCCAGCAGCCAAGATGCCGGACAGGGTGATTTGGGGGAGCTGTTTTTT
>TRBJ2-5|TRBV15|.|.
CATSRDQRGEETQYF
TGTGCCACCAGCAGAGATCAGAGGGGCGAGGAGACCCAGTACTTC
>TRBJ1-1|TRBV15|.|.
CATSTRLNTEAFF
TGTGCCACCAGCACCAGGTTGAACACTGAAGCTTTCTTT
>TRBJ1-2|TRBV5-1|few|.
CASSGDRSYGYTF
TGCGCCAGCAGCGGCGACAGAAGCTATGGCTACACCTTC
>TRBJ1-1|TRBV28|.|.
CASSHPAGANTEAFF
TGTGCCAGCAGCCACCCCGCAGGGGCAAACACTGAAGCTTTCTTT
>TRBJ1-5|TRBV7-9|.|.
CASSLAGGSYQPQHF
TGTGCCAGCAGCTTAGCGGGGGGCAGCTATCAGCCCCAGCATTTT
>TRBJ1-1|TRBV29-1|few|.
CSVAPFTGAFF
TGCAGCGTTGCTCCCTTCACAGGGGCTTTCTTT
>TRBJ2-7|TRBV5-5|.|.
CASSLSITKGSYEQYF
TGTGCCAGCAGCTTGTCGATCACTAAGGGCTCCTACGAGCAGTACTTC
>TRBJ2-5|TRBV7-2|.|.
CASSLRGPQETQYF
TGTGCCAGCAGCTTAAGAGGGCCCCAAGAGACCCAGTACTTC
>TRBJ2-1|TRBV4-3|.|.
CASSQDGRVGNEQFF
TGCGCCAGCAGCCAAGATGGCAGGGTGGGCAATGAGCAGTTCTTC
>TRBJ2-2|TRBV27|.|.
CASSQNGGVDTGELFF
TGTGCCAGCAGCCAAAACGGGGGTGTGGACACCGGGGAGCTGTTTTTT
>TRBJ1-3|TRBV7-2|once|.
CASSLGGAGNTIYF
TGTGCCAGCAGCTTAGGGGGGGCGGGAAACACCATATATTTT
>TRBJ1-1|TRBV7-2|.|.
CASSRQSNTEAFF
TGTGCCAGCAGCCGTCAGTCGAACACTGAAGCTTTCTTT
>TRBJ1-5|TRBV6-5|once|TRBD1
CASSRTGTDQPQHF
TGTGCCAGCAGTCGGACAGGGACGGATCAGCCCCAGCATTTT
>TRBJ2-7|TRBV2|.|TRBD2
CASKSSGASYEQYF
TGTGCCTCTAAATCCAGCGGGGCCTCCTACGAGCAGTACTTC
>TRBJ2-5|TRBV9|once|TRBD2
CASSVEPGLAEQYF
TGTGCCAGCAGCGTAGAACCGGGACTAGCTGAGCAGTACTTC
>TRBJ2-5|TRBV18|.|.
CASSPGVETQYF
TGTGCCAGCTCACCGGGGGTCGAGACCCAGTACTTC
>TRBJ1-4|TRBV6-1|.|.
CASRRDTEGQKLFF
TGTGCCAGCAGGAGGGACACAGAGGGACAAAAACTGTTTTTT
>TRBJ2-1|TRBV7-9|few|.
CASSIPSREYNEQFF
TGTGCCAGCAGCATACCATCCAGGGAATATAATGAGCAGTTCTTC
>TRBJ1-1|TRBV30|.|.
CAWSGGGQVNTEAFF
TGTGCCTGGAGTGGGGGTGGGCAGGTAAACACTGAAGCTTTCTTT
>TRBJ2-7|TRBV7-2|.|.
CASSPRTAPRRSYEQYF
TGTGCCAGCAGTCCCCGGACAGCCCCCCGTCGTTCCTACGAGCAGTACTTC
>TRBJ1-2|TRBV6-1|.|TRBD1
CASVRTGAYGYTF
TGTGCCAGCGTCAGGACAGGAGCCTATGGCTACACCTTC
>TRBJ1-1|TRBV7-2|.|TRBD1
CASSRQGFTEAFF
TGTGCCAGCAGCCGACAGGGATTCACTGAAGCTTTCTTT
>TRBJ2-7|TRBV5-1|.|.
CASSETDKNEQYF
TGCGCCAGCTCTGAAACCGACAAGAACGAGCAGTACTTC
>TRBJ2-3|TRBV6-6|.|TRBD1
CASSYSGTVHTDTQYF
TGTGCCAGCAGTTACTCGGGGACAGTACACACAGATACGCAGTATTTT
>TRBJ2-7|TRBV18|.|.
CASSPQGLGNYEQYF
TGTGCCAGCTCACCGCAGGGCCTCGGGAACTACGAGCAGTACTTC
>TRBJ1-1|TRBV18|few|.
CASSHRENTEAFF
TGTGCCAGCTCACACAGGGAGAACACTGAAGCTTTCTTT
>TRBJ2-1|TRBV5-1|.|.
CASSLDNSRGNEQFF
TGCGCCAGCAGCTTGGACAATAGCAGGGGCAATGAGCAGTTCTTC
>TRBJ1-6|TRBV19|.|.
CASSIHPSGDSPLHF
TGTGCCAGTAGTATTCATCCTTCGGGAGATTCACCCCTCCACTTT
>TRBJ2-1|TRBV11-2|.|.
CASSQSTFNEQFF
TGTGCCAGCAGCCAGAGTACCTTCAATGAGCAGTTCTTC
>TRBJ1-1|TRBV7-6|few|TRBD1
CASSGWTGGNTEAFF
TGTGCCAGCAGCGGGTGGACAGGAGGAAACACTGAAGCTTTCTTT
>TRBJ1-1|TRBV30|many|TRBD1
CARQGYTEAFF
TGTGCCAGACAGGGGTACACTGAAGCTTTCTTT
>TRBJ1-4|TRBV18|.|.
CASSPRGEGYEKLFF
TGTGCCAGCTCACCACGAGGGGAAGGGTATGAAAAACTGTTTTTT
>TRBJ1-4|TRBV10-3|.|.
CAISESGLANEKLFF
TGTGCCATCAGTGAGTCGGGGTTGGCTAATGAAAAACTGTTTTTT
>TRBJ1-2|TRBV18|.|.
CASSNEGSNYGYTF
TGTGCCAGCTCAAATGAGGGTTCTAACTATGGCTACACCTTC
>TRBJ2-7|TRBV5-7|.|.
CASRIDRSSYEQYF
TGTGCCAGCAGGATAGACAGATCTTCCTACGAGCAGTACTTC
>TRBJ1-4|TRBV28|.|.
CASSQSGKPNEKLFF
TGTGCCAGCAGTCAATCGGGGAAGCCAAATGAAAAACTGTTTTTT
>TRBJ1-1|TRBV9|.|TRBD1
CASSDSIQGATLAFF
TGTGCCAGCAGCGACTCAATTCAGGGGGCTACTCTAGCTTTCTTT
>TRBJ2-4|TRBV28|once|TRBD1
CASSLQGAGSMNIQYF
TGTGCCAGCAGTCTTCAGGGGGCTGGTTCGATGAACATTCAGTACTTC
>TRBJ2-5|TRBV14|.|TRBD1
CASSPLTGGQETQYF
TGTGCCAGCAGCCCCTTAACAGGGGGTCAAGAGACCCAGTACTTC
>TRBJ2-1|TRBV30|.|.
CAWSGLENEQFF
TGTGCCTGGAGCGGACTGGAGAATGAGCAGTTCTTC